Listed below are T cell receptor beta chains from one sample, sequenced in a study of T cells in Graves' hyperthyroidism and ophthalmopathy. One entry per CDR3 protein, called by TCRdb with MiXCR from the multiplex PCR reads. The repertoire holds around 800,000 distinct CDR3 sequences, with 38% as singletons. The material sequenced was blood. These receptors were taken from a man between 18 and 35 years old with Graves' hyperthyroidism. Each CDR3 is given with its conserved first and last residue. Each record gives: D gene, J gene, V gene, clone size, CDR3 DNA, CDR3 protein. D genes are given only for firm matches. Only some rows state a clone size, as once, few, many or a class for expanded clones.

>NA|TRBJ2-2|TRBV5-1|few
TGCGCCACCAAAGCGGTCGGGGGAGGAGCCGGGGAGCTGTTTTTT
CATKAVGGGAGELFF
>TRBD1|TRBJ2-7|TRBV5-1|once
TGCGCCAGCAGTTTCACCGACAGGGACGAGCAGTACTTC
CASSFTDRDEQYF
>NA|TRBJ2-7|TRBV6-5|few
TGTGCCAGCAGTTACTCGAGGGGTGCCGAGCAGTACTTC
CASSYSRGAEQYF
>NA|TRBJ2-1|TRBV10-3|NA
TGTGCCATCAGTCTTGACAATGAGCAGTTCTTC
CAISLDNEQFF
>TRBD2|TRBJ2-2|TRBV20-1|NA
TGCAGTGCTAGATCCTACGGGACTAGCGGTACCGGGGAGCTGTTTTTT
CSARSYGTSGTGELFF
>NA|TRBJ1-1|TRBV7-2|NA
TGTGCCAGCAGCTCCGGTTGGGGGAACACTGAAGCTTTCTTT
CASSSGWGNTEAFF
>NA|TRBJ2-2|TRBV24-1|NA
TGTGCCACCAGTGGCGTACCCCGTCGGGAAGACTACACCGGGGAGCTGTTTTTT
CATSGVPRREDYTGELFF
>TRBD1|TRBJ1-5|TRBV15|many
TGTGCCACCAGCAGAGAAGGCGGGACAGGGAATCAGCCCCAGCATTTT
CATSREGGTGNQPQHF
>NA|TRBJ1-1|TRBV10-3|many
TGTGCCATCAGTGAGTCGGAAGGAACGAAAGCTTTCTTT
CAISESEGTKAFF
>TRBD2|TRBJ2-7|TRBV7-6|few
TGTGCCAGCAGCCCCCGGACTAGCGGGGGGCCGGGTTGGCAGTACTTC
CASSPRTSGGPGWQYF
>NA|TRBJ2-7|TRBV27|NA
TGTGCCAGCAGTCCCTCCCCTTGGCGGGGCTTATACGAGCAGTACTTC
CASSPSPWRGLYEQYF
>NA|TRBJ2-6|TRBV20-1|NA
TGCAGTGCTAGAGATGGGAAGACCGTTGGTGGGGCCAACGTCCTGACTTTC
CSARDGKTVGGANVLTF
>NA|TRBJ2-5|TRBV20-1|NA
TGCAGTCAGGGGCGGGAAGAGACCCAGTACTTC
CSQGREETQYF
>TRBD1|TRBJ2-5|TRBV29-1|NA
TGCAGCGTTGAAGGGGGACAGGGAAAGCAAGAGACCCAGTACTTC
CSVEGGQGKQETQYF
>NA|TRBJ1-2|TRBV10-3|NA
TGTGCCAGCAGTCCGAGGGACGCGGGGAGCTACACCTTC
CASSPRDAGSYTF
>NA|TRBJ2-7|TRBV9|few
TGTGCCAGCGCTCCTAGGGTGTCGGGGGAGCAGTACTTC
CASAPRVSGEQYF
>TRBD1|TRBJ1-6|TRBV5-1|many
TGCGCCAGCAAGACAGGGGCTTCACCCCTCCACTTT
CASKTGASPLHF
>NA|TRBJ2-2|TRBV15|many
TGTGCCACCAGCAGAGCCGCAGCGAACACCGGGGAGCTGTTTTTT
CATSRAAANTGELFF
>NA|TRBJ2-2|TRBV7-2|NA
TGTGCCAGCAGCTGGCAGGGACAAGCCGGGGAGCTGTTTTTT
CASSWQGQAGELFF
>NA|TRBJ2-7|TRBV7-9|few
TGTGCCAGCAGAGCAGGGAACTCCTACGAGCAGTACTTC
CASRAGNSYEQYF
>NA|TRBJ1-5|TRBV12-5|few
TGTGCTAGTGGTGGCGGGCTACAGGGAGCGAATCAGCCCCAGCATTTT
CASGGGLQGANQPQHF
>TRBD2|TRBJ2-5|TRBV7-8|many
TGTGCCAGCAGCTTAATGGCTAGCGGGGGGCAAGAGACCCAGTACTTC
CASSLMASGGQETQYF
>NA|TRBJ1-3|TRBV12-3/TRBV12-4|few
TGTGCCAGCAGGACGGCGACTGGAAACACCATATATTTT
CASRTATGNTIYF
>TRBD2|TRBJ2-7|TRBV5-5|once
TGTGCCAGCAGCCAAGCGGGGGGCTTCCTCTACGAGCAGTACTTC
CASSQAGGFLYEQYF
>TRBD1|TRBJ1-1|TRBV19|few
TGTGCCGGGCAGGGGGTGGATTGGACTGAAGCTTTCTTT
CAGQGVDWTEAFF
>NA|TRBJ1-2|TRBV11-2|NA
TGTGCCAGCAGCACCCGACGCCCAGGCCCAGCCGCTAACTATGGCTACACCTTC
CASSTRRPGPAANYGYTF
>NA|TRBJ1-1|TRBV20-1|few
TGCAGTGCCCCAAGGGGGGGCTGGGACACTGAAGCTTTCTTT
CSAPRGGWDTEAFF
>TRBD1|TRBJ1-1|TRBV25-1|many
TGTGCCAGCAGTGAATTAGGGACAGGGGGCAGGGGTGAAGCTTTCTTT
CASSELGTGGRGEAFF
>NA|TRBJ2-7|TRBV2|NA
TGTGCCAGCAGTGAGGGGCCGGGACTCCCCTACGAGCAGTACTTC
CASSEGPGLPYEQYF
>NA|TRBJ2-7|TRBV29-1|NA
TGCAGCGTCGGTAAGGACGGGGGGCTCGAGCAGTACTTC
CSVGKDGGLEQYF
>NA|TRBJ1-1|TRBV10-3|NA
TGTGCCATCAGAATACTCAGGGAACTTGGTGAAGCTTTCTTT
CAIRILRELGEAFF
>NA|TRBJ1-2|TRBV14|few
TGTGCCAGCAGCCAGGGCCCAGGAGGTGGCTACACCTTC
CASSQGPGGGYTF
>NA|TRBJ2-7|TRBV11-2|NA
TGTGCCAGCAGCCCACGGGACTCCCTCGGCGAGCAGTACTTC
CASSPRDSLGEQYF
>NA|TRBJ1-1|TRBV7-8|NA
TGTGCCAGCAGCTTAATAGCACCTGAAGCTTTCTTT
CASSLIAPEAFF
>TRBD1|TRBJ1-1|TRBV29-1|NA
TGCAGCGCCGCCGGGACAGGGGTGAACACTGAAGCTTTCTTT
CSAAGTGVNTEAFF
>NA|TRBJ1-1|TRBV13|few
TGTGCCAGCAGCTTACGGTCACTGGGGAACGCTGAAGCTTTCTTT
CASSLRSLGNAEAFF
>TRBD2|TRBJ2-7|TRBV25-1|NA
TGTGCCAGCAACACCGGGACTAGCGGGGGGGCCTACGAGCAGTACTTC
CASNTGTSGGAYEQYF
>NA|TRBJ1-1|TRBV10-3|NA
TGTGCCATCAGGCCCGACTTGAACACTGAAGCTTTCTTT
CAIRPDLNTEAFF